The clone carrying this T cell receptor beta chain was seen a handful of times. Its antigen remains unidentified. Peripheral blood and lesional scalp punch biopsies were taken from alopecia areata patients. cDNA serving as the sequencing template came from extracted, reverse transcribed RNA. TCRdb keeps only in-frame clones here, not all; method: immunoSEQ multiplex PCR. The data contain some 12,000 clones, about three fifths of them seen just once; the ten biggest clones take up over 12%. The sample is drawn from a study of CD8+ T cells in alopecia areata. Study-wide context: A regimen of oral tofacitinib, 5 to 10 mg twice daily, was given to treated patients.

Findings and limits, study-wide: Mice showed TCR sharing more clearly than patients did, possibly owing to HLA. Scalp data also include sequences from resident alphabeta T cells of normal skin. Normal scalp showed lower clonality than lesional scalp, especially alopecia totalis/universalis.

The germline CDR1 and CDR2 sequences are SGHTA and FQGNSA. This CDR3 is built from 17 residues. With 3 bases removed from V and 0 bases from J, the gap between germline ends came to 17 bases. This clonotype was sampled from a human donor with alopecia areata. Sequenced input: skin. The rearrangement joins TRBV7-2 to TRBJ2-5; the D gene could be TRBD1 or TRBD2 (5 bases each). DNA of the CDR3: TGTGCCAGCAGCTTGGGACGGGGCTACCAGTACCAAGAGACCCAGTACTTC. It specifies CASSLGRGYQYQETQYF.